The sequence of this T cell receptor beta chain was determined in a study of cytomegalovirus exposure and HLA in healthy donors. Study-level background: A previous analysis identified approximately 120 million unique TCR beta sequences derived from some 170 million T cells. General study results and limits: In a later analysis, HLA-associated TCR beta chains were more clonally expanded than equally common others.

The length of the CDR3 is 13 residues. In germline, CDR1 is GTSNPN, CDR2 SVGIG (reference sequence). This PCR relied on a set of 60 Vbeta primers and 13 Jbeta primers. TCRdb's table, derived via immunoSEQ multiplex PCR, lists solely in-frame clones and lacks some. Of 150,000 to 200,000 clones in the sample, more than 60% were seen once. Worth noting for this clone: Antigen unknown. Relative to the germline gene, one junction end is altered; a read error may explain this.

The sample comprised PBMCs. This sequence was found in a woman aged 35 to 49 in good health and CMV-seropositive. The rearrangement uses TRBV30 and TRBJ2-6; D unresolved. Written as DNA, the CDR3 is TGTGCCTGGAGGCGGTCTGAGGCCAACGGCCTGACTTTC. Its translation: CAWRRSEANGLTF.